The subject of this entry is one TCR beta chain. What this receptor recognizes is not known. No base quality values were provided; no much bigger clone lies one nucleotide off. This sample stems from a study of post-analysis software for immune sequencing data (dated by TCRdb to the mid-2010s). At the level of the whole study: Disease courses on record covered relapsing-remitting, secondary progressive and progressive-relapsing multiple sclerosis, though some patients had no subtype annotation. The multiple sclerosis patient repertoires were compared with roughly twelve previously published healthy control repertoires from donors aged about 6 to 26 years. A subset of samples was prepared in parallel using single-end sample barcoding, then pooled and co-amplified after Illumina adapter ligation.

The paper as a whole reports these results and caveats: Patients showed significantly higher frequencies than controls for several TRBV segments, among them TRBV5-6, TRBV5-1 and TRBV20-1. Direct clustering with F measure revealed strong co-clustering of samples prepared in the same batch, which led to a batch-effect correction. Multiple sclerosis patients had significantly lower normalized Chao1 diversity than controls, a result that suggests substantial peripheral T-cell clonal expansion. The multiple sclerosis patient group was slightly younger than the control group.

Library preparation employed PCR. Sequencer: Illumina HiSeq 2500. To reduce PCR and sequencing biases, unique molecular identifiers were incorporated into the TCR beta cDNA libraries. About 500,000 cDNA molecules were obtained for every 1 to 10 million input T cells, so each molecule roughly corresponded to one T cell. The patient libraries were prepared and sequenced with the same protocol used for the earlier healthy control dataset. Within a given batch, samples were prepared together, multiplexed and sequenced on the same HiSeq lane. In the authors' own workflow: MIGEC handled the raw barcoded reads, throwing out single-read molecular identifier groups before consensus assembly and CDR3 extraction. Clonotype tables were post-analysed with VDJtools, normalizing diversity by down-sampling all datasets to the smallest sample size. To correct batch-related cross-sample contamination, repertoire overlap clustering matched CDR3 amino acid sequences but not nucleotide sequences. TCRdb itself trimmed the public reads at Q25 with fastp, ran MiXCR and retained productive beta chains. Under each unique CDR3 protein, matching rows form one entry showing the most common genes and DNA. The V and J calls come from TCRdb's annotation, not from the publication. For this sample the table gives about 770,000 distinct CDR3 sequences, of which approximately 44% were detected only once. The leading ten clones occupy roughly 4.5% of the sample.

TCR beta repertoires were profiled from peripheral blood of approximately 13 young patients with multiple sclerosis to demonstrate the VDJtools post-analysis software. The patients with multiple sclerosis were children and adolescents between roughly 6 and 15 years of age. CDR1 and CDR2 are read off the germline V gene as MNHEY and SVGAGI. Trimming costs V 6 bases and J 0 bases, and their ends lie 11 bases apart. The CDR3 has 14 amino acids, counting the end cysteine and phenylalanine. The retained sequence is limited to the CDR3, 42 bases, with the frame set at the first base. The origin of this receptor is a girl under 18 with multiple sclerosis. In this chain, TRBV6-5 is recombined with TRBJ1-1, with no reliable assignment of the D segment. Sequencing was done on a sample of blood. For the CDR3, the sequence is CASRSGGLNTEAFF. The nucleotides read TGTGCCAGCAGGAGTGGTGGCCTGAACACTGAAGCTTTCTTT.